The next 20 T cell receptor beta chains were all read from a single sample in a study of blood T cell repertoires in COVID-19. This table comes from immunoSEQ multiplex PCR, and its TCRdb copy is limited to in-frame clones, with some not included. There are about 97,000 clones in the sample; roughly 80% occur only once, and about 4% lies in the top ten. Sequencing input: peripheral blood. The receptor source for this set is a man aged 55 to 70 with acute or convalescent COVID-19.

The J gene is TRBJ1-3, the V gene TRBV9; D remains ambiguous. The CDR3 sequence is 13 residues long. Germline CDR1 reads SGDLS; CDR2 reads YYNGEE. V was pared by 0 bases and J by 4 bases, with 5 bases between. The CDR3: CASSVVEGNTIYF. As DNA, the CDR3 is TGTGCCAGCAGCGTAGTCGAGGGAAACACCATATATTTT.

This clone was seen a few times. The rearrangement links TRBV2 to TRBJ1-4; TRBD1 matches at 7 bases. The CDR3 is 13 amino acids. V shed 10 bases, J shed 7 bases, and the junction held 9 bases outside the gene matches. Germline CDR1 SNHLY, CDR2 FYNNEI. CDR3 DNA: TGTGCCACCACCGACAGGGACGTTGAAAAACTGTTTTTT. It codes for CATTDRDVEKLFF.

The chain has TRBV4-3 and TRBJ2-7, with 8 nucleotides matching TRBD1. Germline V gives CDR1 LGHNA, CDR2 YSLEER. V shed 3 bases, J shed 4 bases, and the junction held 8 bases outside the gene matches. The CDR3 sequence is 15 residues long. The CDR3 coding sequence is TGCGCCAGCAGCCACTCGCTCGGACAGGGATACGAGCAGTACTTC. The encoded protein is CASSHSLGQGYEQYF.

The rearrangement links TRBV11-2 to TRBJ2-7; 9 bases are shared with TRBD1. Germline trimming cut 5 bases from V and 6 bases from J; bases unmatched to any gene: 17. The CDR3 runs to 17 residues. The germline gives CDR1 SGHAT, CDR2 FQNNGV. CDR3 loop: CASSLFITGTGYVEQYF. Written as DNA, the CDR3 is TGTGCCAGCAGCCTCTTCATCACCGGGACAGGGTACGTCGAGCAGTACTTC.

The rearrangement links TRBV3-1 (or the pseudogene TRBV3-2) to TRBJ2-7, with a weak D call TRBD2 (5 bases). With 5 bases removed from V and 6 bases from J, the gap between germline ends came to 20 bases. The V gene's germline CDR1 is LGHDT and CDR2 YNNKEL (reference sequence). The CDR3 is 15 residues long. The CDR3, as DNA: TGTGCCAGCAGCTTATTATACCAGAATCGGGGCGAGCAGTACTTC. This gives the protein CASSLLYQNRGEQYF.

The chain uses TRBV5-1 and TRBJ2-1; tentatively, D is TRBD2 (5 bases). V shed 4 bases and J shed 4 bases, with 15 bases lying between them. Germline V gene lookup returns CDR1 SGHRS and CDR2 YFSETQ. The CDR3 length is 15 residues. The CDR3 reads CASSQTSNSYNEQFF. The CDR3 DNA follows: TGCGCCAGCAGCCAAACTAGTAATTCATACAATGAGCAGTTCTTC.

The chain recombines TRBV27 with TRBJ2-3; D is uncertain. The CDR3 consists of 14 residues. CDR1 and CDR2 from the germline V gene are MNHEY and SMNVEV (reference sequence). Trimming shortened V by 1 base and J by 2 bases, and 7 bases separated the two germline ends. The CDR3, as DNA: TGTGCCAGCAGTTTATTCCCCAACACAGATACGCAGTATTTT. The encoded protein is CASSLFPNTDTQYF.

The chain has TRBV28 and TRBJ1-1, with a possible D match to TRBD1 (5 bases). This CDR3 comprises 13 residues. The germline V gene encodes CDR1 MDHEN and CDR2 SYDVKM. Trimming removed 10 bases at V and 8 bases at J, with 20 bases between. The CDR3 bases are TGTGCCACCTCGCGGGGGGGATGGACCGAAGCTTTCTTT. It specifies CATSRGGWTEAFF.

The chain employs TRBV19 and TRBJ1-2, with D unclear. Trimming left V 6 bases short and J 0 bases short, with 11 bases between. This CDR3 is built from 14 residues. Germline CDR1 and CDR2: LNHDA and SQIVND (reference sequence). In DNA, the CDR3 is TGTGCCAGTAGCCTTGAGACAACTAACTATGGCTACACCTTC. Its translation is CASSLETTNYGYTF.

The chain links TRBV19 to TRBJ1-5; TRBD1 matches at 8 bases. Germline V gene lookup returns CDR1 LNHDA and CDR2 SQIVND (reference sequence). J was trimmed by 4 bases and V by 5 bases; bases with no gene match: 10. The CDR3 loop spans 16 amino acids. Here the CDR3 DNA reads TGTGCCAGTAGTGGTCGGGACAGGAGGTTGAATCAGCCCCAGCATTTT. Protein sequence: CASSGRDRRLNQPQHF.

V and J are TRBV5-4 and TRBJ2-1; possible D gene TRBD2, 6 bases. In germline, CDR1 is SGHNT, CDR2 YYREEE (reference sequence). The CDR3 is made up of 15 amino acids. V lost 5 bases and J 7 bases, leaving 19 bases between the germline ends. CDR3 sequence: CASSFSGTPSNEQFF. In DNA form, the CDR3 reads TGTGCCAGCAGTTTCTCCGGGACTCCCTCGAATGAGCAGTTCTTC.

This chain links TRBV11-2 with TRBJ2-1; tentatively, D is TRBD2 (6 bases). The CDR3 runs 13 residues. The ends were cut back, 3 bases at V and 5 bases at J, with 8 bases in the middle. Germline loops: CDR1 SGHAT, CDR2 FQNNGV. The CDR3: CASSLGLHNEQFF. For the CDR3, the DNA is TGTGCCAGCAGCTTGGGACTCCACAATGAGCAGTTCTTC.

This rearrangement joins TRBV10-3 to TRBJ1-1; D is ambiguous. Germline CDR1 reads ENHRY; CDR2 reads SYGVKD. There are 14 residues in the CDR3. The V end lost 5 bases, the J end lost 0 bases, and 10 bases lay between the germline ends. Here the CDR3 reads CAISPLSVNTEAFF. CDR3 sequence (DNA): TGTGCCATCAGTCCACTCTCGGTGAACACTGAAGCTTTCTTT.

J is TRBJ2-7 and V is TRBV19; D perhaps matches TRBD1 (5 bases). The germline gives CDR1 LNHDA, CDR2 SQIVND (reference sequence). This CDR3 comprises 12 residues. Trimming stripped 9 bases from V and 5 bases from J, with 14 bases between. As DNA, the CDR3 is TGTGCCAGCGGTGGCAGGGCCCACGAGCAGTACTTC. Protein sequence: CASGGRAHEQYF.

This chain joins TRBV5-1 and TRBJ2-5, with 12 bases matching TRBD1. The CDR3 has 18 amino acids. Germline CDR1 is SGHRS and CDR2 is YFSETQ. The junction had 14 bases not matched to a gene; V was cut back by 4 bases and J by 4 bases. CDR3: CASSAGQGASAHSETQYF. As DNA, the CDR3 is TGCGCCAGCAGCGCGGGACAGGGGGCTTCTGCGCATTCAGAGACCCAGTACTTC.

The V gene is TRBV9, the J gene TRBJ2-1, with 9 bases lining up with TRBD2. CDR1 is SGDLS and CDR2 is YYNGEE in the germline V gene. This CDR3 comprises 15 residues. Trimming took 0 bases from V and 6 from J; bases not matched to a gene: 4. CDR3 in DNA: TGTGCCAGCAGCGTAGGTAGCGGGGGACTCAATGAGCAGTTCTTC. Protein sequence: CASSVGSGGLNEQFF.

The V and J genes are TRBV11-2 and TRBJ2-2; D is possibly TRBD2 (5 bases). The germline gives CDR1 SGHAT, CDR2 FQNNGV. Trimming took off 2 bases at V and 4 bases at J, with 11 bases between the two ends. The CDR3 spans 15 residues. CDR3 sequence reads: CASSLSGSGTGELFF. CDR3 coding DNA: TGTGCCAGCAGCTTATCGGGGTCCGGCACCGGGGAGCTGTTTTTT.

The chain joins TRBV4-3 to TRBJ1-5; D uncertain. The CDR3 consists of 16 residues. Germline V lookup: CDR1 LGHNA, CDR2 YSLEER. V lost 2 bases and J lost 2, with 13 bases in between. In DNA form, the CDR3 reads TGCGCCAGCAGCCAATTCCCGACGGGAGGCAATCAGCCCCAGCATTTT. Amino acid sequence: CASSQFPTGGNQPQHF.

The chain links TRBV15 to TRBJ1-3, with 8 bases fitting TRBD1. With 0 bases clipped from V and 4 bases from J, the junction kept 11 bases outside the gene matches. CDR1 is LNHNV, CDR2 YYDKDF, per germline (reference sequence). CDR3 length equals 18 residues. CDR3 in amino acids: CATSRDLGTGASGNTIYF. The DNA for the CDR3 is TGTGCCACCAGCAGAGATTTGGGGACAGGAGCCTCGGGAAACACCATATATTTT.

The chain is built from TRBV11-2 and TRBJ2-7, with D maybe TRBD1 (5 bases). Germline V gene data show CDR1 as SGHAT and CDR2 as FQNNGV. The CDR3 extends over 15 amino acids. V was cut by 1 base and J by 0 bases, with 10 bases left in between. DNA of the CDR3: TGTGCCAGCAGCTTAGTAACAGGTAGCTCCTACGAGCAGTACTTC. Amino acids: CASSLVTGSSYEQYF.